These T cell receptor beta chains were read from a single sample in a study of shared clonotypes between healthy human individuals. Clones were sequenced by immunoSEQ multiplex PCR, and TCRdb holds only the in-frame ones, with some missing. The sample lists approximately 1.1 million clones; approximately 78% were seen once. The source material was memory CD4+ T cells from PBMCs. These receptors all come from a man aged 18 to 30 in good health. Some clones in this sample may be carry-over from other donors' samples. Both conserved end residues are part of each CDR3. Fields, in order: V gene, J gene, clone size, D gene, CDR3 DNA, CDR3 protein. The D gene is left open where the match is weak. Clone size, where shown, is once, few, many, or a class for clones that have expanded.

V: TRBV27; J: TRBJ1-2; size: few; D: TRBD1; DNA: TGTGCCAGCAGTTCCCCGGACAGGGATGGCTACACCTTC; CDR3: CASSSPDRDGYTF
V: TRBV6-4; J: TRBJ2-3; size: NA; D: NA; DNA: TGTGCCAGCAGTGACTCTCCAGAGACTAGCACAGATACGCAGTATTTT; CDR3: CASSDSPETSTDTQYF
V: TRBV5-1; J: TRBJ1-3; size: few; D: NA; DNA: TGCGCCAGCAGCTTGGAAGGGGCTACAGGGTCTGGAAACACCATATATTTT; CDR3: CASSLEGATGSGNTIYF
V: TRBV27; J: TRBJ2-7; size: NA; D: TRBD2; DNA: TGTGCCAGCAGTCCAGGGACTAGCTACTACGAGCAGTACTTC; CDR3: CASSPGTSYYEQYF
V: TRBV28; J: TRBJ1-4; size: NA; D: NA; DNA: TGTGCCAGCAGTTTACCGGGGGCTTCGCGGGAAAAACTGTTTTTT; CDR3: CASSLPGASREKLFF
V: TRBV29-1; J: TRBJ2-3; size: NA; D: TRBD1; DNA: TGCAGCGTAGTACCCGGGACAGGGGCCACAGATACGCAGTATTTT; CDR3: CSVVPGTGATDTQYF
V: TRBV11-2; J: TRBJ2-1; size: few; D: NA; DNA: TGTGCCAGCAGATCCTTGGCCGGCAGCCCGAGCTCCTACAATGAGCAGTTCTTC; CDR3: CASRSLAGSPSSYNEQFF
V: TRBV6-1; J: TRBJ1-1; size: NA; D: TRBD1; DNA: TGTGCCAGCAGATTAGGGACAGGGGTGAACACTGAAGCTTTCTTT; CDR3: CASRLGTGVNTEAFF
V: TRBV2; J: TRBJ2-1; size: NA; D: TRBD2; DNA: TGTGCCAGCAGTGATGGTAGCGGGCGATACAATGAGCAGTTCTTC; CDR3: CASSDGSGRYNEQFF
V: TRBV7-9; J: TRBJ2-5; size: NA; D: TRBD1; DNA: TGTGCCAGCAGCTTAGGGGACAGAATCCAAGAGACCCAGTACTTC; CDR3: CASSLGDRIQETQYF
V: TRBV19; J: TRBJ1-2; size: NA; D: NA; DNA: TGTGCCAGTAGTATAGTCGAGGCAAGTTATGGCTACACCTTC; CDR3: CASSIVEASYGYTF
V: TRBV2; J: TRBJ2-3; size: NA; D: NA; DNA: TGTGCCAGCAGTGTCGACTATACGCAGTATTTT; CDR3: CASSVDYTQYF
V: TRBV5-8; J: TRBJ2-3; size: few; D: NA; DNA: TGTGCCAGCAGCTTCCTAGCGCCCGGGAGAGGCACAGATACGCAGTATTTT; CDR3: CASSFLAPGRGTDTQYF
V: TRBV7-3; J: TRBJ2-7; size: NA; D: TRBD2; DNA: TGTGCCAGCAGCTCCCTAGCGGGAGGGCCCTACGAGCAGTACTTC; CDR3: CASSSLAGGPYEQYF
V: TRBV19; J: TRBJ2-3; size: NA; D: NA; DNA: TGTGCCAGTCGGACAGAACATTACACAGATACGCAGTATTTT; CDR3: CASRTEHYTDTQYF
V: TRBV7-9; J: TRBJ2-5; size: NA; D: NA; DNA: TGTGCCCTACACGGGGCAGGGGAAGAGACCCAGTACTTC; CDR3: CALHGAGEETQYF
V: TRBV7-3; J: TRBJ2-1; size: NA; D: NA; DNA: TGTGCCAGCAGCCCGGGACCCTACAATGAGCAGTTCTTC; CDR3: CASSPGPYNEQFF
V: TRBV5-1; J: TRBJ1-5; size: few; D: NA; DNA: TGCGCCAGCAGCTTGGATGTCATGGGTAATCAGCCCCAGCATTTT; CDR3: CASSLDVMGNQPQHF
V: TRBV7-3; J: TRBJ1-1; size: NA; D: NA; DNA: TGTGCCAGCAGCTTAGGGCGGGTGAACACTGAAGCTTTCTTT; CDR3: CASSLGRVNTEAFF
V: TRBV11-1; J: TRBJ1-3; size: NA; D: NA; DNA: TGTGCCAGCAGCTTAGTTCCTGGAAACACCATATATTTT; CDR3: CASSLVPGNTIYF
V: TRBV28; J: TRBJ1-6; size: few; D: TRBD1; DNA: TGTGCCAGCAGGACAGGGGGCTATAATTCACCCCTCCACTTT; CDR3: CASRTGGYNSPLHF
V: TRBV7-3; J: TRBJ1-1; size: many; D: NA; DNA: TGTGCCAGCAGCCCGGTCGAGGGATTGAACACTGAAGCTTTCTTT; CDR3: CASSPVEGLNTEAFF
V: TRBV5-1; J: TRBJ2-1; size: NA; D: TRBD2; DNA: TGCGCCAGCACAACACTAGCGGGAGACAATGAGCAGTTCTTC; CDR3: CASTTLAGDNEQFF
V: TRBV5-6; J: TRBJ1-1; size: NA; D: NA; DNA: TGTGCCAGCAGCTTGTTTGCAGTCCCTGAAGCTTTCTTT; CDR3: CASSLFAVPEAFF
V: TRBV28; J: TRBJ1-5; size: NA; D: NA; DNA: TGTGCCAGCAGTTTATTCCGGGGTAACAAGAACAATCAGCCCCAGCATTTT; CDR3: CASSLFRGNKNNQPQHF
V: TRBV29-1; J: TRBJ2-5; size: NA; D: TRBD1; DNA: TGCAGCGTCCTAACAGGGGAAGAGACCCAGTACTTC; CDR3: CSVLTGEETQYF
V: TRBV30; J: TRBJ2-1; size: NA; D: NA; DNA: TGTGCCTGGAGCCTCCTCAGGTATGAGCAGTTCTTC; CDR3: CAWSLLRYEQFF